This TCR beta chain was sequenced for a study of liver allograft versus peripheral blood T cells. Across the study: T cell receptor repertoires in transplanted livers were compared with those in recipients' peripheral blood. Study conclusions and caveats: Liver allograft and peripheral blood T cell receptor repertoires reportedly differed.

In TCRdb, the reads were re-called with MiXCR into one record per CDR3 protein. The data contain several thousand distinct CDR3 sequences, about a fifth of them singletons. By share, this clonotype ranks as medium-sized (0.01 to 0.1%). Antigen unknown. The CDR3 runs to 15 residues. CDR1 is ENHRY, CDR2 SYGVKD, per germline. Trimming removed 0 bases from V and 5 bases from J; junction bases left unmatched: 6. The V call is TRBV10-3, the J call TRBJ2-7; the match to TRBD1 covers 8 bases. This clonotype was obtained from a human patient who had a liver transplant. A share of the T cells may be of graft donor origin. As DNA, the CDR3 is TGTGCCATCAGTGAGTCAGGCAGGGGGCTAAACGAGCAGTACTTC. Amino acids: CAISESGRGLNEQYF.